Listed here are 20 T cell receptor beta chains from one sample, sequenced in a study of CD8+ T cells in alopecia areata. Cells pooled from cutaneous lymph nodes were sorted on CD4, CD8alpha, NKG2D, NKG2ACE and other markers. Sequencing relied on a cDNA template that was reverse transcribed from extracted RNA. Repertoires were generated with immunoSEQ multiplex PCR, while TCRdb's copy carries only in-frame clones and drops some. The record shows just over 3,500 clones for this sample, with no singletons present. Sequences were obtained from CD8+ T cells sorted from a lymph node. Source of these receptors: a C3H/HeJ mouse with alopecia areata. This line is of MHC haplotype H2-k.

The sample holds many counts of this clone. Mouse gene names and germline throughout. Read coverage stops 4 residues before the CDR3 terminus; the germline J gene supplies the remainder. The chain employs TRBV13-3 and TRBJ2-7, with 9 bases aligning to TRBD2. Trimming cost V 2 bases and J 3 bases; bases outside gene matches: 0. The CDR3 has 13 amino acids. Per the germline V gene, CDR1 is NNHDY and CDR2 is SYVADS. The CDR3 spells CASSDWGGYEQYF. CDR3 DNA (partial): TGTGCCAGCAGTGACTGGGGGGGCTAT.

By sample share, this clone is medium-sized (0.01 to 0.1%). Gene names denote mouse genes. From the germline J gene comes the end of the CDR3, since the read stops 4 residues before it. The chain joins TRBV13-1 to TRBJ1-1, with D possibly being TRBD1 (5 bases). CDR1 is NSHNY and CDR2 is SYGAGN in the germline V gene. Trimming removed 3 bases from V and 0 bases from J, with 9 bases in between. The CDR3 consists of 14 residues. CDR3 region: CASSVQGANTEVFF. The DNA read from the CDR3 is TGTGCCAGCAGTGTCCAGGGTGCAAACACA.

This clone was counted ten times or more. Genes and germline are mouse. The CDR3 end lies 4 residues beyond the end of the read and is filled in from the germline J gene. This chain joins TRBV1 and TRBJ2-5; TRBD2 aligns across 8 bases. Germline CDR1 reads NSQYPW; CDR2 reads LRSPGD (reference sequence). The CDR3 is made up of 16 amino acids. V lost 3 bases, J lost 0 bases, and 5 bases stayed unmatched. Incomplete CDR3 DNA: TGCACCTGCAGTGCCCTGGGGGGACTTAACCAAGAC. Translated, it gives CTCSALGGLNQD. Given in full, the CDR3 is CTCSALGGLNQDTQYF.

A word on this clone: Gene labels here are mouse ones. Read data end 4 residues before the CDR3 end; the end is taken from the germline J gene. V and J are TRBV1 and TRBJ2-7, with 11 bases fitting TRBD2. This CDR3 is 16 amino acids long. Germline assignment: CDR1 NSQYPW and CDR2 LRSPGD (reference sequence). The CDR3 region is CTCSAEPGLGEYEQYF. The part of the CDR3 DNA that was read is TGCACCTGCAGTGCAGAACCGGGACTGGGGGAGTAT.

This clone is deemed medium-sized. Gene labels here are mouse ones. The CDR3 goes on 3 residues after the read ends, and that part is filled in from the germline J gene. The chain is built from TRBV1 and TRBJ1-6; 9 nucleotides agree with TRBD1. TRBJ1-6 is annotated as an ORF whose role is uncertain. CDR1 NSQYPW and CDR2 LRSPGD come from the germline V gene (reference sequence). CDR3 length: 15 residues. The V gene end was trimmed by 4 bases and the J gene end by 5 bases; junction bases not matched to a gene: 3. CDR3 residues: CTCSGQGVDNSPLYF. The CDR3 DNA, read in part, is TGCACCTGCAGTGGACAGGGGGTGGATAATTCGCCC.

This clone is labeled medium-sized. Gene labels here are mouse ones. The read comes to an end 4 residues before the CDR3 does, leaving the germline J gene to fill in the end. The chain combines TRBV14 with TRBJ1-1, with D hard to call. The V gene's germline CDR1 is SGHDT and CDR2 FRDEAV. The CDR3 sequence is 11 residues long. CDR3 sequence reads: CASTAQQEVFF. The part of the CDR3 DNA that was read is TGTGCCAGCACCGCCCAGCAA.

At least ten counts were recorded for this clone. The gene names given are mouse names. The CDR3 end is not reached by the read, which stops 4 residues before it; the germline J gene fills it in. The chain is built from TRBV19 and TRBJ2-3; D may be TRBD1 (6 bases). V lost 3 bases to trimming and J lost 0 bases, with 11 bases between them. Germline V CDR1 and CDR2: FNHDT, SITEND (reference sequence). The CDR3 is made up of 15 amino acids. CDR3 sequence reads: CASSKGTSSAETLYF. Partial CDR3 DNA: TGTGCCAGCAGTAAGGGGACATCTAGTGCAGAA. Filled out from reference TRBV19 and TRBJ2-3, the complete variable domain reads GGIITQTPKFLIGQEGQKLTLKCQQNFNHDTMYWYRQDSGKGLRLIYYSITENDLQKGDLSEGYDASREKKSSFSLTVTSAQKNEMAVFLCASSKGTSSAETLYFGSGTRLTVL.

This clone rates as medium-sized (0.01 to 0.1%). Gene names are mouse gene names. The read ends 4 residues before the CDR3 terminus; that terminus is restored from the germline J gene. The chain has TRBV1 and TRBJ2-5, with 7 positions matching TRBD2. The CDR3 sequence is 16 residues long. Germline V gives CDR1 NSQYPW, CDR2 LRSPGD (reference sequence). J lost 3 bases, V lost 0 bases, and 6 bases had no gene match. The CDR3 DNA, read in part, is TGCACCTGCAGTGCAGATAGGCTGGGGGTTCAAGAC. This sequence encodes CTCSADRLGVQD. The full CDR3 reads CTCSADRLGVQDTQYF.

This clone was seen many times. Genes and germline are mouse. The read falls 4 residues short of the CDR3 end, and the missing part is taken from the germline J gene. This rearrangement joins TRBV3 to TRBJ2-1, with 10 positions matching TRBD1. This CDR3 is built from 15 residues. Trimming took 4 bases from V and 4 from J; bases not matched to a gene: 4. The V gene's germline CDR1 is SNHLY and CDR2 FYNGKV (reference sequence). CDR3 residues: CASSSGTGEYAEQFF. The sequenced part of the CDR3 DNA is TGTGCCAGCAGCTCCGGGACAGGGGAATATGCT.

The sample holds many counts of this clone. The germline and genes are mouse ones. The observed sequence ends 4 residues before the CDR3 terminus, with the missing tail filled in from the germline J gene. This sequence joins TRBV1 and TRBJ2-4; D is perhaps TRBD1 (5 bases). V gave up 6 bases and J gave up 0 bases, with 7 bases separating them. Looked up from germline, CDR1 is NSQYPW and CDR2 is LRSPGD (reference sequence). This CDR3 spans 13 amino acids. The CDR3 sequence is CTCRDSSQNTLYF. The covered CDR3 bases are TGCACCTGCAGAGACAGTAGTCAAAAC.

This clone was recorded many times. Here the gene names and germline are mouse. Sequencing ends 4 residues short of the CDR3 end; the germline J gene provides the rest. The chain joins TRBV13-3 to TRBJ2-1; possibly TRBD1 for D (7 bases). The CDR3 spans 14 residues. In germline, CDR1 is NNHDY, CDR2 SYVADS. CDR3 DNA (partial): TGTGCCAGCAGTGAAGAGGGGGCCGGCGCT. Translated, it gives CASSEEGAGA. The whole CDR3 protein is CASSEEGAGAEQFF.

This clone has just a few counts. All gene names here are mouse names. The read stops 4 residues short of the end of the CDR3; the missing end is completed from the germline J gene. The chain is built from TRBV19 and TRBJ2-7; no clear D. This CDR3 is built from 11 residues. Germline-derived CDR1 and CDR2 are FNHDT and SITEND (reference sequence). V lost 3 bases and J 3 bases, leaving 4 bases between the germline ends. The CDR3 protein is CASSNSYEQYF. The CDR3 bases that were read are TGTGCCAGCAGTAACAGCTAT.

There are many counts of this clone. Gene names and germline refer to mouse. The read comes to an end 4 residues before the CDR3 does, leaving the germline J gene to fill in the end. The V gene is TRBV13-1, the J gene TRBJ2-7; TRBD1 agrees at 8 bases. The CDR3 loop spans 15 amino acids. Germline V gene lookup returns CDR1 NSHNY and CDR2 SYGAGN. CDR3 protein: CASSDARRGRYEQYF. The covered CDR3 bases are TGTGCCAGCAGTGATGCACGCAGGGGGCGTTAT.

This clone is labeled medium-sized. The listed genes are named as in mouse. CDR3 amino acids: CASSGQVSSAETLYF. The CDR3 DNA, read in part, is TGTGCCAGCAGTGGACAGGTGTCTAGTGCAGAA. The chain links TRBV13-3 to TRBJ2-3; TRBD1 might be the D (6 bases). The sequenced fragment ends 4 residues before the CDR3 boundary, so the rest is inferred from the germline J gene. In germline, CDR1 is NNHDY, CDR2 SYVADS. The CDR3 sequence is 15 residues long. V lost 3 bases and J 0 bases, leaving 11 bases between the germline ends.

This clone occurred many times. Germline and genes: mouse. The CDR3 is cut off 4 residues early in the read; its end comes from the germline J gene. The chain links TRBV13-2 to TRBJ2-7, with 10 bases lining up with TRBD2. Germline CDR1 NNHNN, CDR2 SYGAGS (reference sequence). The CDR3 has 14 residues. CDR3 residues: CASGDMGLGYEQYF. Incomplete CDR3 DNA: TGTGCCAGCGGTGATATGGGACTGGGGTAT.

This clone was seen many times. Any gene name here is a mouse gene name. The CDR3 end falls 4 residues outside the read, so it is completed with the germline J gene. The chain couples TRBV5 to TRBJ2-5, with 8 positions matching TRBD2. Per the germline V gene, CDR1 is LGHNA and CDR2 is YNLKQL (reference sequence). After removal of 4 bases from V and 2 bases from J, the junction contained 2 bases not matched to a gene. The length of the CDR3 is 14 residues. The sequenced part of the CDR3 DNA is TGTGCCAGCAGCCCGACTGGGGCCCAAGAC. This encodes CASSPTGAQD. The full CDR3 sequence reads CASSPTGAQDTQYF.

This clone was seen repeatedly, ten times or more. Gene names are the mouse ones. The read ends 3 residues before the CDR3 terminus; that terminus is restored from the germline J gene. The rearrangement joins TRBV31 to TRBJ1-6; tentatively, D is TRBD1 (6 bases). TRBJ1-6 is placed among ORFs of uncertain function. The germline V and J ends were trimmed by 0 bases and 7 bases, with 13 bases remaining between them. Looked up from germline, CDR1 is GKSSPN and CDR2 is SITVG. The CDR3 has 15 residues. The CDR3 DNA, read in part, is TGTGCCTGGAGTCTAGAGGCAGGGGAGAATTCGCCC. This sequence encodes CAWSLEAGENSP. The complete CDR3 reads CAWSLEAGENSPLYF.

The table lists this clone with many counts. Genes here carry mouse names. The CDR3 end is not reached by the read, which stops 4 residues before it; the germline J gene fills it in. The rearrangement links TRBV1 to TRBJ2-4; 10 bases agree with TRBD1. The CDR3 runs 16 residues. Germline V gene sequence: CDR1 NSQYPW, CDR2 LRSPGD (reference sequence). Trimming cost V 3 bases and J 0 bases; bases outside gene matches: 3. The CDR3 bases that were read are TGCACCTGCAGTGCTCGGGACAGGGGAAGTCAAAAC. Its translation is CTCSARDRGSQN. Given in full, the CDR3 is CTCSARDRGSQNTLYF.

As to this clone: Germline and genes: mouse. The CDR3 extends 4 residues past the end of the read, so its final part is completed from the germline J gene. The chain is built from TRBV3 and TRBJ1-2; D possibly corresponds to TRBD1 (6 bases). The V end was cut by 6 bases, the J end by 0 bases, with 11 bases between. CDR1 and CDR2 from the germline V gene are SNHLY and FYNGKV (reference sequence). This CDR3 is built from 14 residues. Here the CDR3 reads CASSMGQTNSDYTF. Partial CDR3 DNA: TGTGCCAGCAGTATGGGACAAACAAACTCC.

This clone was recorded many times. Gene names refer to mouse genes. The read stops 4 residues short of the end of the CDR3; the missing end is completed from the germline J gene. The chain links TRBV14 to TRBJ2-7; 7 nucleotides line up with TRBD1. Germline CDR1 reads SGHDT; CDR2 reads FRDEAV. The CDR3 covers 12 residues. Incomplete CDR3 DNA: TGTGCCAGTCAGGGGGTGGGGAAT. Protein product: CASQGVGN. The full CDR3 reads CASQGVGNEQYF.